This TCR beta chain came from a study of cytomegalovirus exposure and HLA in healthy donors. Study findings and constraints: Cytomegalovirus status was reportedly diagnosed by the classifier with high specificity and sensitivity. One cluster of highly shared sequence variants probably arose as a sequencing artifact. Within a later analysis, the majority of CMV-associated TCR beta chains appeared HLA-restricted.

Amplification used 60 Vbeta primers and 13 Jbeta primers. The method was immunoSEQ multiplex PCR; TCRdb's version includes in-frame clones alone and lacks a portion of them. The sample has under 150,000 clones; under 85% are singletons. About this clone itself: Its target is not known.

This TCR was sampled from a man under 40 in good health and CMV-seronegative. The sample taken for sequencing was PBMCs.

The CDR3 DNA sequence: TGTGCCATCAGTGATTCGTCAGGGGGAATCGGTGAGCAGTTCTTC. Translated, it gives CAISDSSGGIGEQFF. V gene TRBV10-3 combines with J gene TRBJ2-1; 7 positions agree with TRBD1. The trim removed 3 bases at V and 9 bases at J, leaving 11 bases unmatched. Per the germline V gene, CDR1 is ENHRY and CDR2 is SYGVKD. The CDR3 covers 15 residues.